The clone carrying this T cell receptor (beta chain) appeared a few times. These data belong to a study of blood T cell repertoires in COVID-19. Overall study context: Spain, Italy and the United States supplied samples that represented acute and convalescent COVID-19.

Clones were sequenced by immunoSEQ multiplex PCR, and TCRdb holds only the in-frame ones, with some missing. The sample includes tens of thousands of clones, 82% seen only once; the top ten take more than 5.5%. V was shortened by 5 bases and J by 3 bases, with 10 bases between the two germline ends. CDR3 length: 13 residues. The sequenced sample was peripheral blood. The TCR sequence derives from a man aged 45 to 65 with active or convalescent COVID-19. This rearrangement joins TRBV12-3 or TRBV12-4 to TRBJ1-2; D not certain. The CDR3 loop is CASSNGLHYGYTF. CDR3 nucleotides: TGTGCCAGCAGTAATGGACTGCACTATGGCTACACCTTC.